The source of this T cell receptor beta chain is a study of blood T cell repertoires in COVID-19. Study-level background: The United States, Italy and Spain provided the acute and convalescent COVID-19 samples. Sample material is recorded as cDNA or gDNA derived from T cells, B-cell-depleted T cells, or PBMCs.

Living in 25 or so US areas, the participants were between 18 and 89 years of age. Under the authors' procedure: From reference gene primer amplification, estimates of nucleated cell counts were derived. Sequenced by immunoSEQ multiplex PCR; TCRdb stores in-frame clones only, minus some. From that table come the V and J calls and clone size; the DNA was used to work out D and trimming. The sample records hundreds of thousands of clones, about 82% being singletons. Germline lookup yields CDR1 LGHNA and CDR2 YSLEER. J lost 2 bases, V lost 1 base, and 7 bases had no gene match. This CDR3 is 16 amino acids long.

The sequencing sample was made of PBMCs or T cells enriched from blood (not recorded which). The chain recombines TRBV4-3 with TRBJ1-1; 7 bases are shared with TRBD1. The receptor was isolated from a woman aged 45 to 65 with acute COVID-19. The CDR3: CASSQGTGTANTEAFF. The DNA of the CDR3 is TGCGCCAGCAGCCAAGGTACCGGGACAGCAAACACTGAAGCTTTCTTT.